Following are 29 T cell receptor beta chains from one sample sequenced in a study of blood T cell repertoires in COVID-19 (dated by TCRdb to 2019 to 2021). Library creation used the immunoSEQ multiplex PCR assay. TCRdb's version of the immuneACCESS table is confined to in-frame rearrangements and falls short of the full clone set. An unresolved V gene accounts for under half of the shortfall where checked; the remainder is of unknown origin. For this sample the table gives about 50,000 clones, of which about 83% were detected only once. The biggest ten clones account for 2% to 2.5% of the sample. Sequencing was performed on peripheral blood. These receptors were taken from a woman in her sixties with acute or convalescent COVID-19.

This sequence joins TRBV28 and TRBJ1-1; D may be TRBD1 (5 bases). Per germline, CDR1 MDHEN and CDR2 SYDVKM. CDR3 size: 14 residues. V was clipped by 3 bases and J by 4 bases, with 12 bases between them. CDR3 sequence reads: CASSFQGVATEAFF. The CDR3 DNA reads as TGTGCCAGCAGTTTTCAAGGGGTCGCCACTGAAGCTTTCTTT.

This sequence joins TRBV3-1 (or the pseudogene TRBV3-2) and TRBJ2-1, with TRBD1 matching 7 bases. The CDR3 covers 15 residues. Germline CDR1 is LGHDT and CDR2 is YNNKEL (reference sequence). Trimming cost V 2 bases and J 2 bases; bases outside gene matches: 3. CDR3 loop: CASSQTGATYNEQFF. CDR3 nucleotide sequence: TGTGCCAGCAGCCAAACAGGGGCGACCTACAATGAGCAGTTCTTC.

The gene calls are TRBV6-1 and TRBJ1-2; 7 bases fit TRBD1. The germline V gene encodes CDR1 MNHNS and CDR2 SASEGT. CDR3 size: 14 residues. With V trimmed by 0 bases and J by 7 bases, 5 bases remained unmatched. The CDR3 loop is CASSEAWRGPGYTF. The CDR3 DNA reads TGTGCCAGCAGTGAAGCGTGGAGGGGGCCTGGCTACACCTTC.

J is TRBJ1-1 and V is TRBV4-2; a weak D match, TRBD1 (6 bases). CDR3 length: 16 residues. Trimming left V 3 bases short and J 0 bases short, with 14 bases between. CDR1 is LGHNA and CDR2 is YNFKEQ in the germline V gene. The chain's CDR3 is CASSHSDRRMNTEAFF. The CDR3 DNA reads as TGTGCCAGCAGCCATTCAGACAGGAGGATGAACACTGAAGCTTTCTTT.

This clone has only a few counts. The CDR3: CASSPASWGLRTEAFF. The DNA for the CDR3 is TGTGCCAGCAGTCCGGCGAGTTGGGGGCTGAGGACTGAAGCTTTCTTT. The rearrangement links TRBV28 to TRBJ1-1, with TRBD1 as a possible D gene (6 bases). Deletions cut 5 bases from V and 5 bases from J, with 21 bases between. Germline V CDR1 and CDR2: MDHEN, SYDVKM. The CDR3 has 16 residues. The full variable domain, in which reference TRBV28 and TRBJ1-1 provide the parts outside the CDR3, is DVKVTQSSRYLVKRTGEKVFLECVQDMDHENMFWYRQDPGLGLRLIYFSYDVKMKEKGDIPEGYSVSREKKERFSLILESASTNQTSMYLCASSPASWGLRTEAFFGQGTRLTVV.

CDR3 sequence reads: CASSPSRVQSYEQYF. The CDR3 DNA reads TGTGCCAGCAGCCCCTCCCGGGTGCAGAGCTACGAGCAGTACTTC. The V gene is TRBV4-2, the J gene TRBJ2-7; D is ambiguous. The V end was cut by 4 bases, the J end by 3 bases, with 16 bases between. The length of the CDR3 is 15 residues. The V gene's germline CDR1 is LGHNA and CDR2 YNFKEQ.

V usage is TRBV14 and J usage is TRBJ2-1; D is undetermined. V was shortened by 1 base and J by 3 bases, with 10 bases between the two germline ends. Germline V gene lookup returns CDR1 SGHDN and CDR2 FVKESK. CDR3 length: 15 residues. In DNA, the CDR3 is TGTGCCAGCAGCCAAGTAGCTGGCAGCTACAATGAGCAGTTCTTC. Protein sequence: CASSQVAGSYNEQFF.

J is TRBJ2-3 and V is TRBV25-1; no clear D gene. The CDR3 sequence is 18 residues long. V was shortened by 6 bases and J by 1 base, with 23 bases between the two germline ends. CDR1 and CDR2 (germline): MGHDK, SYGVNS. The CDR3 region is CASSDHAYGVRGTDTQYF. For the CDR3, the DNA is TGTGCCAGCAGCGACCACGCTTACGGAGTTAGAGGCACAGATACGCAGTATTTT. Complete variable domain (other parts from reference TRBV25-1 and TRBJ2-3): EADIYQTPRYLVIGTGKKITLECSQTMGHDKMYWYQQDPGMELHLIHYSYGVNSTEKGDLSSESTVSRIRTEHFPLTLESARPSHTSQYLCASSDHAYGVRGTDTQYFGPGTRLTVL.

V and J are TRBV30 and TRBJ1-6; D possibly corresponds to TRBD1 (6 bases). This CDR3 comprises 16 residues. Between the trimmed V and J ends, which lost 1 base and 4 bases, there was a span of 14 bases. Germline assignment: CDR1 GTSNPN and CDR2 SVGIG (reference sequence). The CDR3 coding sequence is TGTGCCTGGAGTGCCTCGGGAGGGGGGTATAATTCACCCCTCCACTTT. This translates into CAWSASGGGYNSPLHF.

The table lists this clone with a count of one. This chain links TRBV28 with TRBJ1-2; the D gene is possibly TRBD1 (6 bases). The germline CDR1 and CDR2 sequences are MDHEN and SYDVKM. V gave up 4 bases and J gave up 6 bases, with 18 bases separating them. The CDR3 extends over 15 amino acids. Here the CDR3 reads CASSSPGQVGDGYTF. CDR3 DNA: TGTGCCAGCAGTTCGCCGGGACAAGTGGGCGATGGCTACACCTTC.

The rearrangement links TRBV2 to TRBJ1-5, with D uncertain. The CDR3 has 14 residues. Looked up from germline, CDR1 is SNHLY and CDR2 is FYNNEI. The ends were cut back, 6 bases at V and 4 bases at J, with 13 bases in the middle. Here the CDR3 DNA reads TGTGCCAGCAGGGGGAGGGTTACAAATCAGCCCCAGCATTTT. It encodes CASRGRVTNQPQHF.

The rearrangement uses TRBV14 and TRBJ2-1, with a weak D call TRBD2 (6 bases). V was pared by 1 base and J by 10 bases, with 14 bases between. Per germline, CDR1 SGHDN and CDR2 FVKESK. This CDR3 is 14 amino acids long. CDR3 bases: TGTGCCAGCAGCCAAGGGTCTAGCGTGGTCGAGCAGTTCTTC. It encodes CASSQGSSVVEQFF.

This clone appeared a few times. The J gene is TRBJ1-1, the V gene TRBV2; D uncertain. Trimming removed 7 bases at V and 0 bases at J, with 9 bases between. The CDR3 has 13 amino acids. Germline assignment: CDR1 SNHLY and CDR2 FYNNEI. CDR3 region: CASNQMMNTEAFF. CDR3 in DNA: TGTGCCAGCAACCAGATGATGAACACTGAAGCTTTCTTT.

This chain uses TRBV7-9 with TRBJ1-4; unclear D gene. Germline V gene lookup returns CDR1 SEHNR and CDR2 FQNEAQ (reference sequence). The CDR3 has 13 amino acids. Trimming cost V 4 bases and J 5 bases, with 8 bases left between them. The CDR3 loop reads CASSYYKNEKLFF. The CDR3, as DNA: TGTGCCAGCAGCTACTATAAGAATGAAAAACTGTTTTTT.

This chain uses TRBV5-1 with TRBJ1-1; TRBD1 matches at 9 bases. The CDR3 length is 14 residues. From germline, CDR1 is SGHRS and CDR2 YFSETQ. V shed 4 bases and J 8 bases; nucleotides not matched to a gene: 9. CDR3 in amino acids: CASSKIAQGAEAFF. The CDR3, as DNA: TGCGCCAGCAGCAAAATAGCACAGGGGGCAGAAGCTTTCTTT.

The chain employs TRBV4-1 and TRBJ1-6, with a possible D match to TRBD1 (6 bases). The CDR3 has 17 amino acids. CDR1 and CDR2 from the germline V gene are MGHRA and YSYEKL. Trimming removed 1 base at V and 0 bases at J, with 10 bases between. CDR3 DNA: TGCGCCAGCAGCCAAGGACAGGCGAGCTCCTATAATTCACCCCTCCACTTT. Amino acid sequence: CASSQGQASSYNSPLHF.

V and J are TRBV4-2 and TRBJ2-1; D may be TRBD2 (6 bases). In germline, CDR1 is LGHNA, CDR2 YNFKEQ. The CDR3 totals 15 residues. The ends were cut back, 0 bases at V and 9 bases at J, with 15 bases in the middle. In nucleotides, the CDR3 is TGTGCCAGCAGCCAAGATCCGGTACTAGCAACTGAGCAGTTCTTC. It translates to CASSQDPVLATEQFF.

J is TRBJ1-4 and V is TRBV30; a possible D gene is TRBD1 (5 bases). This CDR3 region has 17 residues. From germline, CDR1 is GTSNPN and CDR2 SVGIG (reference sequence). Trimming shortened V by 5 bases and J by 0 bases, and 19 bases separated the two germline ends. CDR3 DNA: TGTGCCTGGGGGGGAGGGGACGACTTTTCAACTAATGAAAAACTGTTTTTT. Protein sequence: CAWGGGDDFSTNEKLFF.

V and J are TRBV27 and TRBJ1-1, with 7 bases fitting TRBD1. The CDR3 runs 14 residues. Germline V lookup: CDR1 MNHEY, CDR2 SMNVEV (reference sequence). The V segment lost 6 bases and the J segment 1 base; nucleotides outside the gene matches: 5. The CDR3 loop reads CASRPGQTNTEAFF. CDR3 DNA sequence: TGTGCCAGCAGGCCGGGACAGACGAACACTGAAGCTTTCTTT.

The chain carries TRBV28 and TRBJ2-1; D not resolved. The V end was cut by 3 bases, the J end by 7 bases, with 7 bases between. CDR1 and CDR2 from the germline V gene are MDHEN and SYDVKM. The CDR3 covers 12 residues. The CDR3 DNA is TGTGCCAGCAGTTTGCGACTGAATGAGCAGTTCTTC. It yields the protein CASSLRLNEQFF.

The chain joins TRBV7-8 to TRBJ1-4; tentative D call: TRBD1 (6 bases). With 3 bases removed from V and 2 bases from J, the gap between germline ends came to 16 bases. The CDR3 sequence is 17 residues long. The germline gives CDR1 SGHVS, CDR2 FQNEAQ. CDR3 DNA: TGTGCCAGCAGCTTTGTTGGCAGGGGCGCTACTAATGAAAAACTGTTTTTT. Translation: CASSFVGRGATNEKLFF.

In DNA, the CDR3 is TGTGCCAGTAGTAGAGGGGGCGAAAGTAACTACGAGCAGTACTTC. This sequence encodes CASSRGGESNYEQYF. The rearrangement links TRBV19 to TRBJ2-7; 7 positions match TRBD1. Germline CDR1 reads LNHDA; CDR2 reads SQIVND (reference sequence). V trimming: 4 bases; J trimming: 3 bases; junction bases outside the gene matches: 9. The CDR3 spans 15 residues.

The CDR3 loop is CASSLVNGTSGASYNEQFF. The CDR3 region has the DNA TGTGCCAGCAGCTTAGTGAATGGGACTAGCGGTGCGTCCTACAATGAGCAGTTCTTC. This sequence joins TRBV11-2 and TRBJ2-1; 11 bases agree with TRBD2. The CDR3 has 19 residues. V lost 1 base to trimming and J lost 1 base; unmatched junction nucleotides: 9. From germline, CDR1 is SGHAT and CDR2 FQNNGV.

The chain employs TRBV6-5 and TRBJ2-1, with D perhaps TRBD1 (5 bases). V lost 2 bases and J lost 3, with 11 bases in between. This CDR3 has 15 amino acids. CDR1 MNHEY and CDR2 SVGAGI come from the germline V gene. This CDR3 reads CASSYVAGRYNEQFF. CDR3 DNA: TGTGCCAGCAGTTACGTGGCAGGGCGCTACAATGAGCAGTTCTTC.

The chain has TRBV27 and TRBJ2-1; D perhaps matches TRBD2 (6 bases). Trimming pared 0 bases from V and 1 base from J, leaving 10 bases between. The CDR3 extends over 16 amino acids. Per the germline V gene, CDR1 is MNHEY and CDR2 is SMNVEV (reference sequence). CDR3 protein: CASSLSGTHSYNEQFF. The DNA for the CDR3 is TGTGCCAGCAGTTTATCCGGGACTCATTCCTACAATGAGCAGTTCTTC.

The chain joins TRBV6-6 to TRBJ2-1, with D possibly matching TRBD2 (6 bases). There are 14 residues in the CDR3. Germline CDR1 reads MNHNY; CDR2 reads SVGAGI (reference sequence). Trimming removed 6 bases from V and 5 bases from J, with 14 bases in between. CDR3 region: CASRPPGLHNEQFF. The CDR3 region has the DNA TGTGCCAGCAGACCTCCGGGACTTCACAATGAGCAGTTCTTC.

In nucleotides, the CDR3 is TGTGCCAGCAGCGTAGTCCCAGCGGGAGTAGGGTTCAATGAGCAGTTCTTC. Its translation: CASSVVPAGVGFNEQFF. This chain uses TRBV9 with TRBJ2-1; 8 nucleotides line up with TRBD2. This CDR3 contains 17 residues. The germline V gene encodes CDR1 SGDLS and CDR2 YYNGEE. V shed 0 bases, J shed 6 bases, and the junction held 11 bases outside the gene matches.

This chain uses TRBV6-4 with TRBJ1-5; D is unclear. The germline CDR1 and CDR2 sequences are MRHNA and SNTAGT. The CDR3 is made up of 16 amino acids. V was shortened by 1 base and J by 0 bases, with 10 bases between the two germline ends. The chain's CDR3 is CASSDLGTVSNQPQHF. In DNA, the CDR3 is TGTGCCAGCAGTGACTTAGGAACAGTTAGCAATCAGCCCCAGCATTTT.

The J gene is TRBJ2-7, the V gene TRBV30; D unclear. The CDR3 contains 13 residues. Deletions cut 0 bases from V and 7 bases from J, with 13 bases between. In germline, CDR1 is GTSNPN, CDR2 SVGIG (reference sequence). Written as DNA, the CDR3 is TGTGCCTGGAGTGTAAGTTTGACTGCGGAGCAGTACTTC. It codes for CAWSVSLTAEQYF.